This T cell receptor beta chain came from a study of blood T cell repertoires in COVID-19. About the study: T cells, B-cell-depleted T cells, or PBMCs supplied cDNA or gDNA.

Measured with immunoSEQ multiplex PCR; TCRdb has only the in-frame clones, and not every one. Among 180,000 or so clones, roughly 83% were seen once, and the ten largest hold about 7%. Germline loops: CDR1 KGHSH, CDR2 LQKENI. Trimming pared 3 bases from V and 0 bases from J, leaving 11 bases between. The CDR3 spans 15 residues. The V gene is TRBV18, the J gene TRBJ1-1, with D unresolved. The sequencing input was peripheral blood. The receptor was derived from a woman aged 40 to 50 with COVID-19, enrolled during active disease. The CDR3 DNA follows: TGTGCCAGCTCACCTCGAGAATCTATGAACACTGAAGCTTTCTTT. Translating it yields CASSPRESMNTEAFF.